This entry concerns a single T cell receptor beta chain. This specimen belongs to a study of PD-L1 blockade in urothelial cancer. Produced via immunoSEQ multiplex PCR; TCRdb's table is partial and in-frame only. In the table there are about 49,000 clones, 70% to 90% of which are singletons. V shed 0 bases, J shed 8 bases, and the junction held 6 bases outside the gene matches. Germline V gene data show CDR1 as LNHNV and CDR2 as YYDKDF (reference sequence). The CDR3 contains 15 residues. This sequence joins TRBV15 and TRBJ2-3; 9 bases fit TRBD1. The sequence derives from a man in his fifties or sixties with urothelial cancer. The sequencing here drew on PBMCs, taken around atezolizumab (anti-PD-L1) treatment. CDR3 bases: TGTGCCACCAGCAGAGAGGGACAGGGTAGGGTTACGCAGTATTTT. It codes for CATSREGQGRVTQYF.